This T cell receptor (beta chain) appears in the sequencing data of a study of T-cell reconstitution after alpha-beta-depleted transplantation in children. The trim removed 4 bases at V and 4 bases at J, leaving 17 bases unmatched. There are 18 residues in the CDR3. From germline, CDR1 is LGHNA and CDR2 YSLEER. It was with unique molecular identifiers that the TCRbeta library was prepared. TCRdb independently ran MiXCR on the PCR reads; one entry per CDR3 protein. The table lists about 230,000 distinct CDR3 sequences, 12% of them singletons, with roughly 2.6% in the top ten. Sample: PBMCs from the stem cell graft donor, taken from the stem cell graft. J is TRBJ2-7 and V is TRBV4-3; 9 positions agree with TRBD1. This clonotype was obtained from a human donor who donated a stem cell graft to a child with acute lymphoblastic leukemia. Here the CDR3 DNA reads TGCGCCAGCAGCCCGAACTACCCGGACAGGGGAAACTTATACGAGCAGTACTTC. Protein sequence: CASSPNYPDRGNLYEQYF.